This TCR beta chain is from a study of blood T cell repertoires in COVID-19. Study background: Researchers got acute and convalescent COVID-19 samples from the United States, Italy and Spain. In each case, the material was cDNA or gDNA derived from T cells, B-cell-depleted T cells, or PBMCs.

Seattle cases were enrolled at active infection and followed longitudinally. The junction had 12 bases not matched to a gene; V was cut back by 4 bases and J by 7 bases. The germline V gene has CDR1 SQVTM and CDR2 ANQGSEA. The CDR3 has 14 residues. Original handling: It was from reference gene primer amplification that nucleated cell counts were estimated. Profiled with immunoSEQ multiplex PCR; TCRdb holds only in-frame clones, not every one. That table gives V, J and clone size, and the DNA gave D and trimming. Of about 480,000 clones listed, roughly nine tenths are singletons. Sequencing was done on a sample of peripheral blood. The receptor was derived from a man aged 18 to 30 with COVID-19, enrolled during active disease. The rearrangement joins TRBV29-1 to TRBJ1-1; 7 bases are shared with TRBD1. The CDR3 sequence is CSVASPTDRREAFF. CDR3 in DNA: TGCAGCGTTGCTTCTCCGACGGACAGGCGTGAAGCTTTCTTT.